This T cell receptor beta chain was identified during a study of T cell repertoires in cytomegalovirus infection. Across the whole study: Public TCR beta signatures marked donors with CMV infection and the matching HLA. General study points: Cumulative frequency of public TCR beta families picked out carriers of CMV plus the relevant HLA. In two of eight donors, the top clonotype was HLA-C-restricted CMV-specific.

This clonotype occurred a few times. Its matching antigen is unknown. Each CDR3 protein gets one entry after TCRdb re-called the reads with MiXCR. This table holds approximately 700,000 distinct CDR3 sequences, less than 40% found once. Looked up from germline, CDR1 is MDHEN and CDR2 is SYDVKM. The trim removed 5 bases at V and 4 bases at J, leaving 7 bases unmatched. This CDR3 spans 14 amino acids. The sample consisted of PBMCs. The chain has TRBV28 and TRBJ2-7; 8 bases fit TRBD1. This clonotype originated in a human donor in good health (CMV status not recorded). Some clones in this sample may be carry-over from other donors' samples. The CDR3 protein is CASSERTGRYEQYF. CDR3 nucleotides: TGTGCCAGCAGTGAGAGGACAGGGAGGTACGAGCAGTACTTC.